Shown below are 5 T cell receptor beta chains from a single sample sequenced in a study of technical replicates of blood from a handful of donors. Some clones are missing from TCRdb's copy, which holds only in-frame ones; the method was immunoSEQ multiplex PCR. The data show more than 90,000 clones, 90% to 97% seen once. The sequenced sample was T cells isolated from PBMCs. These receptors all stem from a human donor in good health.

The chain uses TRBV5-1 and TRBJ2-1; 9 nucleotides line up with TRBD2. The CDR3 has 15 amino acids. Germline V gene sequence: CDR1 SGHRS, CDR2 YFSETQ. With V trimmed by 2 bases and J by 7 bases, 7 bases remained unmatched. The CDR3 coding sequence is TGCGCCAGCAGCTTTCCGGGACTAGCCGGGAATGAGCAGTTCTTC. This translates into CASSFPGLAGNEQFF.

This chain joins TRBV11-2 and TRBJ2-1; 12 nucleotides align to TRBD2. Germline values: CDR1 SGHAT, CDR2 FQNNGV. This CDR3 is 15 amino acids long. Losses at the gene ends were 4 bases for V and 5 bases for J; bases not matched to a gene: 3. DNA for the CDR3: TGTGCCAGCAGCTCCCTAGCGGGGGGGAACAATGAGCAGTTCTTC. Its protein product is CASSSLAGGNNEQFF.

The chain carries TRBV5-1 and TRBJ2-5; weak D call: TRBD2 (6 bases). The CDR3 runs to 14 residues. The V end lost 4 bases, the J end lost 3 bases, and 13 bases lay between the germline ends. Germline V gene data show CDR1 as SGHRS and CDR2 as YFSETQ. The CDR3 loop reads CASSGGTGEETQYF. Written as DNA, the CDR3 is TGCGCCAGCAGCGGGGGGACGGGCGAAGAGACCCAGTACTTC.

The gene calls are TRBV30 and TRBJ1-1; D may be TRBD1 (5 bases). Trimming took off 2 bases at V and 1 base at J, with 14 bases between the two ends. CDR3 length: 15 amino acids. Germline CDR1 is GTSNPN and CDR2 is SVGIG (reference sequence). CDR3 sequence (DNA): TGTGCCTGGAGTATATCAGGGTGGGGGAACACTGAAGCTTTCTTT. Translated: CAWSISGWGNTEAFF.

This clone was seen just once. The CDR3 bases are TGTGCCAGCAGCCCGGGGGGCAATCAGCCCCAGCATTTT. Translated, it gives CASSPGGNQPQHF. The chain carries TRBV7-9 and TRBJ1-5; possibly TRBD1 for D (5 bases). This CDR3 contains 13 residues. V dropped 5 bases and J dropped 2 bases, with 7 bases sitting between them. The germline V gene has CDR1 SEHNR and CDR2 FQNEAQ (reference sequence).